This TCR beta chain was retrieved from a study of cytomegalovirus exposure and HLA in healthy donors. General observations from the study: Information on immune exposure was restricted to one variable (CMV serostatus).

The study ran its PCR with 60 Vbeta and 13 Jbeta primers. Some clones are missing from TCRdb's copy, which holds only in-frame ones; the method was immunoSEQ multiplex PCR. The table has fewer than 150,000 clones, roughly 85% seen once. A single count supports this clone. Its antigen is currently unknown. V gave up 9 bases and J gave up 6 bases; unmatched junction bases: 9. This CDR3 comprises 14 residues. From germline, CDR1 is MRHNA and CDR2 SNTAGT. The chain employs TRBV6-4 and TRBJ2-1; 9 bases map to TRBD1. The sample comprised PBMCs. The receptor was isolated from a man aged 40-49 years in good health and CMV-seropositive. The DNA of the CDR3 is TGTGCCAGTAGACAGGGGGTTAACTCCAATGAGCAGTTCTTC. It translates to CASRQGVNSNEQFF.